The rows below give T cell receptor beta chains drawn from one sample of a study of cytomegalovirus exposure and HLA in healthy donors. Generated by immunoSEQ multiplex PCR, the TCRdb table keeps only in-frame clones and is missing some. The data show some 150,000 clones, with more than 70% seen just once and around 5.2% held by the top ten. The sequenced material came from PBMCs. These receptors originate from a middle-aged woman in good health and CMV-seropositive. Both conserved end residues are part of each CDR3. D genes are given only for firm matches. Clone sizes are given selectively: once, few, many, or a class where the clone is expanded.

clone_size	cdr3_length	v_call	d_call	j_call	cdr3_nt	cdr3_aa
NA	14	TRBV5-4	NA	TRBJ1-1	TGTGCCAGCAGCTTGCAGGGCTTGGGCACTGAAGCTTTCTTT	CASSLQGLGTEAFF
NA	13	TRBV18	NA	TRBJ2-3	TGTGCCAGCTCACCCCCCTTCACAGATACGCAGTATTTT	CASSPPFTDTQYF
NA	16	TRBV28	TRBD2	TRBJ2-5	TGTGCCAGCAGTTTATCGGCTAGCGGGAGTGATGAGACCCAGTACTTC	CASSLSASGSDETQYF
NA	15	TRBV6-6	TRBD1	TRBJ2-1	TGTGCCAGCACCCCGTCTGGGACAGTCTCCAATGAGCAGTTCTTC	CASTPSGTVSNEQFF
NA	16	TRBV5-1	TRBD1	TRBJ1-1	TGCGCCAGCAGCTCAACAGGGGGCGCGGTTCGCACTGAAGCTTTCTTT	CASSSTGGAVRTEAFF
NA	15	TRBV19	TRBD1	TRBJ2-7	TGTGCCAGTAGTGCTACAGGGGGCGCCTCCCCCGAGCAGTACTTC	CASSATGGASPEQYF
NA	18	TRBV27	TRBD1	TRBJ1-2	TGTGCCAGCAGCCGCCGTACAGGGGAGCATTGGGTTAACTATGGCTACACCTTC	CASSRRTGEHWVNYGYTF
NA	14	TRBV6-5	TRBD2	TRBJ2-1	TGTGCCAGCTCCCAGGCGGGGGTGGCGAATGAGCAGTTCTTC	CASSQAGVANEQFF
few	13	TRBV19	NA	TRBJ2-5	TGTGCCAGTAGCTTCAGGGGCCAAGAGACCCAGTACTTC	CASSFRGQETQYF
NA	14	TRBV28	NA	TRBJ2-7	TGTGCCATCCGACCCGCTAGCGAGTCCTACGAGCAGTACTTC	CAIRPASESYEQYF
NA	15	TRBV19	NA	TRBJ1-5	TGTGCCAGTAGGACCGCCCTGAGGGGCAATCAGCCCCAGCATTTT	CASRTALRGNQPQHF
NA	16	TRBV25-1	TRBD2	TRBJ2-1	TGTGCCAGCAGTGAACCACGGGAGGCCCTTCAAAATGAGCAGTTCTTC	CASSEPREALQNEQFF
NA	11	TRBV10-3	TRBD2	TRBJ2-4	TGTGCCACTGCGGGGGAAAACATTCAGTACTTC	CATAGENIQYF
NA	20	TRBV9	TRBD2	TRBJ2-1	TGTGCCAGCAGCGTAGCTCCTAGCGGGAGTAGACTTCTCCTTGACAATGAGCAGTTCTTC	CASSVAPSGSRLLLDNEQFF
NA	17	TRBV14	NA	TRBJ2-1	TGTGCCAGCAGCCAAGACGGACCCGGGATTAGTTACAATGAGCAGTTCTTC	CASSQDGPGISYNEQFF
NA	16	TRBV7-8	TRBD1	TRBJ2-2	TGTGCCAGCAGCCGGTATACAGGGGTTAACACCGGGGAGCTGTTTTTT	CASSRYTGVNTGELFF
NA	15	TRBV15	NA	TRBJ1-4	TGTGCCACCAGCAGAGGGGGGCGAGTCGATGAAAAACTGTTTTTT	CATSRGGRVDEKLFF
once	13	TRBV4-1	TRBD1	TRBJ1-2	TGCGCCAGCAGCCAAGAGGGACAGGGAGTCTACACCTTC	CASSQEGQGVYTF
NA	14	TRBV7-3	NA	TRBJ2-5	TGTGCCAGCAGCCCCTCGGGGGGCGCGGAGACCCAGTACTTC	CASSPSGGAETQYF
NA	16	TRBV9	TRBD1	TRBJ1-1	TGTGCCAGCAGCGTAGGGGACAGGCTTAGGAACACTGAAGCTTTCTTT	CASSVGDRLRNTEAFF
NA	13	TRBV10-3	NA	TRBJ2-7	TGTGCCATCAGTGAGTCGACAGGTAACGAGCAGTACTTC	CAISESTGNEQYF
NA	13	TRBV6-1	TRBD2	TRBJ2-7	TGTGCCAGCAGGGTAGCGGGTTACTACGAGCAGTACTTC	CASRVAGYYEQYF
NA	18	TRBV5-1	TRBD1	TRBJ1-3	TGCGCCAGCAGCTCCGCCCGGACAGGGGGGACCGGTCGGGACACCATATATTTT	CASSSARTGGTGRDTIYF
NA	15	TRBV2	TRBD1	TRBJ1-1	TGTGCCAGCAGACCGCGACAGGGATCAAACACTGAAGCTTTCTTT	CASRPRQGSNTEAFF
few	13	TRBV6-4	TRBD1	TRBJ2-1	TGTGCCAGCAGGGCGGGACAGGGCAATGAGCAGTTCTTC	CASRAGQGNEQFF
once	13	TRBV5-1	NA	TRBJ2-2	TGCGCCAGCAGCTTTACAGTTTCCGGGGAGCTGTTTTTT	CASSFTVSGELFF
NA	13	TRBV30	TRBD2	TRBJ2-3	TGTGCCTGGAGGAGACTAGCGGGAGATACGCAGTATTTT	CAWRRLAGDTQYF
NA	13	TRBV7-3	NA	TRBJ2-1	TGTGCCAGCAGCCAAGGGGGTATGAGTGAGCAGTTCTTC	CASSQGGMSEQFF
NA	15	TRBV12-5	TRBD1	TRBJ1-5	TGTGCTAGTGGTCCCGGACAGGCGGGCAATCAGCCCCAGCATTTT	CASGPGQAGNQPQHF
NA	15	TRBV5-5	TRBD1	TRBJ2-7	TGTGCCAGCAGCTTTCGACAGGGGGTGTCCTACGAGCAGTACTTC	CASSFRQGVSYEQYF
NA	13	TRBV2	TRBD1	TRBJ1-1	TGTGCCAGCAGTGAAACGACAGGGACTGAAGCTTTCTTT	CASSETTGTEAFF
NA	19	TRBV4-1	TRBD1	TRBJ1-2	TGCGCCAGCAGCCAAGGCCGAGGGACAGCTACAGGTGGTTACTATGGCTACACCTTC	CASSQGRGTATGGYYGYTF
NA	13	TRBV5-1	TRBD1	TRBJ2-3	TGCGCCAGTGGGGGACAGGGGTCAGATACGCAGTATTTT	CASGGQGSDTQYF
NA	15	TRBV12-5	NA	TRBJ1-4	TGTGCTAGTGGTTTGGCCGAGGCCATTAATGAAAAACTGTTTTTT	CASGLAEAINEKLFF
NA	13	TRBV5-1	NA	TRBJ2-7	TGCGCCAGCAGCTTGTTCAGCTCCTACGAGCAGTACTTC	CASSLFSSYEQYF